These 6 T cell receptor beta chains were sequenced from one sample in a study of blood T cell dynamics during melanoma immunotherapy. Assay: immunoSEQ multiplex PCR; the TCRdb copy retains only in-frame clones and omits some. The table has more than 14,000 clones, roughly 87% seen once. Time point meaning: week 3, after first cycle of checkpoint inhibitor. The sample in question was blood, obtained from a patient treated with checkpoint blockade. Receptors originate from a human donor with melanoma.

The genes are TRBV7-9 and TRBJ2-1; no reliable D call. The CDR3 is 12 amino acids. Germline CDR1 is SEHNR and CDR2 is FQNEAQ (reference sequence). Trimming shortened V by 2 bases and J by 10 bases, and 9 bases separated the two germline ends. CDR3 region: CASSLMVREQFF. The CDR3 DNA is TGTGCCAGCAGCTTAATGGTTAGGGAGCAGTTCTTC. Filled out from reference TRBV7-9 and TRBJ2-1, the complete variable domain reads DTGVSQNPRHKITKRGQNVTFRCDPISEHNRLYWYRQTLGQGPEFLTYFQNEAQLEKSRLLSDRFSAERPKGSFSTLEIQRTEQGDSAMYLCASSLMVREQFFGPGTRLTVL.

The J gene is TRBJ2-2, the V gene TRBV6-1, with D hard to call. The CDR3 has 13 amino acids. CDR1 and CDR2 from the germline V gene are MNHNS and SASEGT. The CDR3: CAVNSAFTGELFF. DNA for the CDR3: TGTGCGGTGAACTCCGCATTCACCGGGGAGCTGTTTTTT.

CDR3 in DNA: TGTGCCAGCAGCTTACGGACTAACCAAGAGACCCAGTACTTC. Protein sequence: CASSLRTNQETQYF. V usage is TRBV7-9 and J usage is TRBJ2-5, with D perhaps TRBD2 (6 bases). This CDR3 is 14 amino acids long. V dropped 2 bases and J dropped 0 bases, with 7 bases sitting between them. Germline assignment: CDR1 SEHNR and CDR2 FQNEAQ (reference sequence). Using reference TRBV7-9 and TRBJ2-5 for the parts outside the CDR3, the full variable domain is DTGVSQNPRHKITKRGQNVTFRCDPISEHNRLYWYRQTLGQGPEFLTYFQNEAQLEKSRLLSDRFSAERPKGSFSTLEIQRTEQGDSAMYLCASSLRTNQETQYFGPGTRLLVL.

This clone appeared once. This chain connects TRBV7-2 to TRBJ2-1; 10 nucleotides match TRBD2. CDR1 and CDR2 from the germline V gene are SGHTA and FQGNSA. The CDR3 runs 15 residues. The trim removed 6 bases at V and 7 bases at J, leaving 9 bases unmatched. This CDR3 is CASRPSGRGRNEQFF. The CDR3, as DNA: TGTGCCAGCAGACCCAGCGGGAGGGGTAGGAATGAGCAGTTCTTC. Filled out from reference TRBV7-2 and TRBJ2-1, the complete variable domain reads GAGVSQSPSNKVTEKGKDVELRCDPISGHTALYWYRQSLGQGLEFLIYFQGNSAPDKSGLPSDRFSAERTGGSVSTLTIQRTQQEDSAVYLCASRPSGRGRNEQFFGPGTRLTVL.

V is TRBV28 and J is TRBJ1-2; D unclear. The length of the CDR3 is 15 residues. V shed 7 bases and J shed 10 bases, with 25 bases lying between them. Looked up from germline, CDR1 is MDHEN and CDR2 is SYDVKM. The CDR3 is CASTHSGFPRKDYTF. The CDR3 bases are TGTGCCAGCACTCACTCGGGATTTCCCCGGAAGGACTACACCTTC.

The chain couples TRBV5-1 to TRBJ2-3, with 8 bases lining up with TRBD2. V shed 4 bases and J 4 bases; nucleotides not matched to a gene: 11. Per the germline V gene, CDR1 is SGHRS and CDR2 is YFSETQ. The CDR3 is made up of 16 amino acids. The CDR3 bases are TGCGCCAGCAGCGCCGGGACTCCGGGAGGGGCAGATACGCAGTATTTT. This encodes CASSAGTPGGADTQYF.